This T cell receptor (beta chain) emerged from a study of T-cell memory formation after mild COVID-19. TCRdb re-derived calls from the 5' RACE reads in MiXCR, one entry per CDR3 protein. The sample lists hundreds of thousands of distinct CDR3 sequences, roughly 22% seen once, with around 7.7% in the top ten. CDR3 size: 14 residues. In germline, CDR1 is SGHRS, CDR2 YFSETQ. V was cut by 4 bases and J by 7 bases, with 17 bases left in between. This clonotype was detected only once. What it recognizes is unknown. Regarding the study as a whole: Among CD4+ contracting clones, most were CM and EM, and CD8+ ones EMRA. Later expanders leaned CD4+, whereas clones that contracted between day 15 and 85 were balanced CD4/CD8.

The genes are TRBV5-1 and TRBJ1-2, with D unresolved. The origin of this receptor is an adult woman who had mild COVID-19 (a few samples of this study predate the infection). Cell type and time point are not known. Sequencing used PBMCs or a T cell subset sorted from them (not recorded which). The CDR3 loop is CASSLDPTPVGYTF. The CDR3 DNA is TGCGCCAGCAGCCTCGACCCTACGCCGGTTGGCTACACCTTC.